Each of the 21 T cell receptor beta chains below was sequenced from the same sample in a study of CXCR4 blockade with PD-1 therapy in pancreatic cancer. Clones were read by immunoSEQ multiplex PCR, and TCRdb kept only the in-frame ones, dropping some. This table has about 2,400 clones, around two fifths appearing once. Material for sequencing was tumor tissue. Every receptor here comes from a human donor with pancreatic ductal adenocarcinoma.

This clone counts as medium-sized. The chain carries TRBV6-8 and TRBJ1-2; D gene uncertain. The germline V and J ends were trimmed by 4 bases and 3 bases, with 9 bases remaining between them. The CDR3 runs to 13 residues. The germline gives CDR1 MNHGY, CDR2 SAAAGT. CDR3 sequence: CASSLQHYYGYTF. In nucleotides, the CDR3 is TGTGCCAGCAGTTTACAGCATTACTATGGCTACACCTTC.

This clone appeared a few times. The V gene is TRBV6-8, the J gene TRBJ1-1; D is uncertain. CDR1 and CDR2 from the germline V gene are MNHGY and SAAAGT. There are 15 residues in the CDR3. V lost 2 bases and J 1 base, leaving 11 bases between the germline ends. Here the CDR3 reads CASSYSGSQNTEAFF. CDR3 nucleotide sequence: TGTGCCAGCAGTTACAGCGGATCCCAGAACACTGAAGCTTTCTTT.

CDR3 in DNA: TGTGCCAGCAGAGGGTCCTGGAACACCATATATTTT. Amino acids: CASRGSWNTIYF. The chain is built from TRBV6-8 and TRBJ1-3; D not resolved. This CDR3 contains 12 residues. Germline V lookup: CDR1 MNHGY, CDR2 SAAAGT. With 6 bases removed from V and 7 bases from J, the gap between germline ends came to 10 bases.

This clone was detected only a few times. This sequence joins TRBV18 and TRBJ1-2; 9 nucleotides match TRBD1. Germline CDR1 KGHSH, CDR2 LQKENI. Trimming removed 2 bases from V and 2 bases from J; junction bases left unmatched: 3. The CDR3 spans 15 residues. CDR3: CASSPGTGLNYGYTF. In DNA, the CDR3 is TGTGCCAGCTCACCAGGGACAGGGTTAAACTATGGCTACACCTTC.

This clone appeared a few times. CDR3 in amino acids: CASSFQRGVGETQYF. CDR3 in DNA: TGTGCCAGCAGCTTTCAGCGGGGGGTAGGTGAGACCCAGTACTTC. V and J are TRBV11-3 and TRBJ2-5, with 9 bases fitting TRBD2. The germline V gene encodes CDR1 SGHNT and CDR2 YENEEA. The V gene end was trimmed by 3 bases and the J gene end by 5 bases; junction bases not matched to a gene: 7. There are 15 residues in the CDR3.

The chain links TRBV19 to TRBJ1-1, with D unresolved. From germline, CDR1 is LNHDA and CDR2 SQIVND (reference sequence). V lost 5 bases and J lost 0, with 13 bases in between. CDR3 size: 15 residues. The CDR3 reads CASSSVAGLNTEAFF. As DNA, the CDR3 is TGTGCCAGTAGTTCCGTGGCGGGATTGAACACTGAAGCTTTCTTT. Full variable domain (missing parts from reference TRBV19 and TRBJ1-1): DGGITQSPKYLFRKEGQNVTLSCEQNLNHDAMYWYRQDPGQGLRLIYYSQIVNDFQKGDIAEGYSVSREKKESFPLTVTSAQKNPTAFYLCASSSVAGLNTEAFFGQGTRLTVV.

The chain carries TRBV19 and TRBJ2-5; the D is unclear. CDR3 size: 14 residues. The V and J ends lost 0 bases and 9 bases respectively, with 14 bases between them. The germline gives CDR1 LNHDA, CDR2 SQIVND (reference sequence). The CDR3 loop reads CASSIDPTNGAQYF. The CDR3 DNA reads TGTGCCAGTAGTATAGATCCCACTAACGGAGCCCAGTACTTC.

This clone was counted only a few times. V gene TRBV15 combines with J gene TRBJ2-1; perhaps TRBD2 as D (6 bases). Per germline, CDR1 LNHNV and CDR2 YYDKDF (reference sequence). The CDR3 has 15 amino acids. Deletions cut 0 bases from V and 8 bases from J, with 14 bases between. The CDR3 protein is CATSREGSAGHEQFF. The DNA for the CDR3 is TGTGCCACCAGCAGAGAAGGTTCAGCGGGCCATGAGCAGTTCTTC.

By share, this clone ranks as medium-sized. The rearrangement joins TRBV4-1 to TRBJ2-1, with 10 bases that match TRBD2. Germline CDR1 reads MGHRA; CDR2 reads YSYEKL. V lost 5 bases to trimming and J lost 4 bases; unmatched junction nucleotides: 8. The CDR3 totals 16 residues. DNA for the CDR3: TGCGCCAGCAGCGCCCGGACTAGCGGAGAATACAATGAGCAGTTCTTC. Amino acid sequence: CASSARTSGEYNEQFF.

The chain is built from TRBV6-8 and TRBJ1-1; maybe TRBD1 (6 bases). The V gene's germline CDR1 is MNHGY and CDR2 SAAAGT. This CDR3 region has 13 residues. V lost 10 bases, J lost 3 bases, and 15 bases lay in between. This CDR3 reads CAIRGNGDTEAFF. CDR3 bases: TGTGCCATCAGGGGTAATGGGGACACTGAAGCTTTCTTT.

This chain connects TRBV25-1 to TRBJ2-1, with D tentatively TRBD2 (5 bases). Germline-derived CDR1 and CDR2 are MGHDK and SYGVNS. V lost 0 bases and J 2 bases, leaving 17 bases between the germline ends. The CDR3 is made up of 18 amino acids. The CDR3 sequence: CASSEYASSYDPYNEQFF. DNA of the CDR3: TGTGCCAGCAGTGAATATGCCTCTAGCTACGATCCCTACAATGAGCAGTTCTTC.

V usage is TRBV10-2 and J usage is TRBJ2-1, with 7 positions matching TRBD2. The CDR3 consists of 15 residues. Looked up from germline, CDR1 is WSHSY and CDR2 is SAAADI. V shed 2 bases, J shed 10 bases, and the junction held 11 bases outside the gene matches. CDR3 sequence (DNA): TGCGCCAGCAGTGAGGATTTGGTGGGAGGGACCGAGCAGTTCTTC. Translating it yields CASSEDLVGGTEQFF.

CDR3 region: CASSRQGTEAFF. The CDR3, as DNA: TGTGCCAGCTCTCGACAGGGCACTGAAGCTTTCTTT. The genes are TRBV18 and TRBJ1-1; TRBD1 aligns across 7 bases. The CDR3 is made up of 12 amino acids. Trimming at V came to 6 bases and at J to 4 bases, leaving 2 bases not matched to a gene. Per germline, CDR1 KGHSH and CDR2 LQKENI.

The chain is built from TRBV9 and TRBJ2-7; 7 positions agree with TRBD1. CDR3 size: 14 residues. J lost 6 bases, V lost 5 bases, and 11 bases had no gene match. Germline lookup yields CDR1 SGDLS and CDR2 YYNGEE. CDR3 region: CASRDRDPRGEQYF. The CDR3 DNA is TGTGCCAGCAGAGACAGGGACCCGAGGGGCGAGCAGTACTTC.

This clone appeared a few times. The chain has TRBV23-1 and TRBJ2-7, with TRBD2 matching over 7 bases. TRBV23-1 is labeled an ORF, and its function is uncertain. Trimming at V came to 9 bases and at J to 7 bases, leaving 12 bases not matched to a gene. This CDR3 contains 13 residues. CDR3 residues: CARTRASGGEQYF. The CDR3 DNA reads TGCGCCAGGACCCGGGCTAGCGGCGGAGAGCAGTACTTC.

This clone has only a few counts. The rearrangement links TRBV18 to TRBJ2-7; D is undetermined. Trimming stripped 1 base from V and 6 bases from J, with 16 bases between. Germline CDR1 KGHSH, CDR2 LQKENI. This CDR3 has 15 residues. CDR3 amino acids: CASSPHENSVPEQYV. For the CDR3, the DNA is TGTGCCAGCTCACCACACGAGAACAGCGTACCCGAGCAGTACGTC.

The chain links TRBV29-1 to TRBJ1-1; the D is unclear. CDR1 is SQVTM, CDR2 ANQGSEA, per germline. V was cut by 6 bases and J by 3 bases, with 14 bases left in between. The CDR3 totals 13 residues. DNA for the CDR3: TGCAGCGTGGCTGGGGTGGTGGACACTGAAGCTTTCTTT. Translated, it gives CSVAGVVDTEAFF.

This clone is labeled large (0.1 to 1%). V usage is TRBV6-8 and J usage is TRBJ1-1; D perhaps matches TRBD1 (5 bases). Germline V lookup: CDR1 MNHGY, CDR2 SAAAGT. The germline V and J ends were trimmed by 5 bases and 5 bases, with 15 bases remaining between them. The CDR3 is made up of 14 amino acids. CDR3 amino acids: CASSALGVGTEAFF. CDR3 bases: TGTGCCAGCAGTGCCCTAGGGGTGGGGACTGAAGCTTTCTTT.

The V gene is TRBV29-1, the J gene TRBJ2-6; D tentatively reads TRBD1 or TRBD2 (6 bases each). V dropped 4 bases and J dropped 5 bases, with 9 bases sitting between them. Germline V gene sequence: CDR1 SQVTM, CDR2 ANQGSEA. The CDR3 consists of 13 residues. The CDR3 sequence is CSVVGGWANVLTF. The CDR3 region has the DNA TGCAGCGTTGTGGGGGGCTGGGCCAACGTCCTGACTTTC.

CDR3 DNA (partial): TGTGCCAGCAGTGAAGTGGGGGGTATGGGCACTGAAGCTTTC. Its translation is CASSEVGGMGTEAF. The entire CDR3 protein is CASSEVGGMGTEAFF. The V and J genes are TRBV6-1 and TRBJ1-1; D is perhaps TRBD1 (5 bases). Read data end 1 residue before the CDR3 end; the end is taken from the germline J gene. The germline V gene encodes CDR1 MNHNS and CDR2 SASEGT. Deletions cut 1 base from V and 4 bases from J, with 13 bases between. CDR3 length: 15 residues.

The chain links TRBV15 to TRBJ2-1; TRBD2 aligns across 9 bases. Germline V lookup: CDR1 LNHNV, CDR2 YYDKDF (reference sequence). J was trimmed by 8 bases and V by 0 bases; bases with no gene match: 8. This CDR3 has 16 amino acids. This CDR3 is CATSREGGGRAYEQFF. CDR3 nucleotides: TGTGCCACCAGCAGAGAGGGTGGCGGGAGGGCCTATGAGCAGTTCTTC. The entire variable domain, with the rest obtained from reference TRBV15 and TRBJ2-1, is as follows: DAMVIQNPRYQVTQFGKPVTLSCSQTLNHNVMYWYQQKSSQAPKLLFHYYDKDFNNEADTPDNFQSRRPNTSFCFLDIRSPGLGDTAMYLCATSREGGGRAYEQFFGPGTRLTVL.